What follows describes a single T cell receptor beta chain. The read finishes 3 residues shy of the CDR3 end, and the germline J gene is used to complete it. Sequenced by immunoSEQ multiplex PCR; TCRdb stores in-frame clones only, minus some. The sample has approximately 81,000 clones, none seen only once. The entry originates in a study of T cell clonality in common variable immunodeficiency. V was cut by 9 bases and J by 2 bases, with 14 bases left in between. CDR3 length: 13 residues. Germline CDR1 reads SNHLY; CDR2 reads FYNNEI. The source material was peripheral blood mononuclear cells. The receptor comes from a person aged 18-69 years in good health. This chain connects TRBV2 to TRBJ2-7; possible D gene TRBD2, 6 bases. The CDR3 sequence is CARGIAEPYEQYF. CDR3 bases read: TGTGCCAGGGGAATAGCGGAGCCCTACGAG.